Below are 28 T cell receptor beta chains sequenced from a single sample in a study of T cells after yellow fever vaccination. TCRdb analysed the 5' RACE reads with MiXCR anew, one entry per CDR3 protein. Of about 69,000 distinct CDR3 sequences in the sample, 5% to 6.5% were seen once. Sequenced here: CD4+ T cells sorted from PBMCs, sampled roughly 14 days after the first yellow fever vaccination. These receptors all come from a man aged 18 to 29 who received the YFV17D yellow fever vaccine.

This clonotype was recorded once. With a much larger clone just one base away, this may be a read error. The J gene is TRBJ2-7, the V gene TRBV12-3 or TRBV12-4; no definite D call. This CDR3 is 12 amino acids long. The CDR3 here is CASSFHPGEHYF. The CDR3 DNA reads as TGTGCCAGCAGTTTCCACCCCGGCGAGCATTACTTC.

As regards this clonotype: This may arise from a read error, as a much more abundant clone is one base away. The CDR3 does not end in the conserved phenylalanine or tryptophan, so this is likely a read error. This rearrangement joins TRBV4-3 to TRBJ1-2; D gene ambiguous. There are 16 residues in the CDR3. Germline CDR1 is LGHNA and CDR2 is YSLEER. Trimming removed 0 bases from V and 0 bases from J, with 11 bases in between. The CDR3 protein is CASSQDNGSPNYGYTI. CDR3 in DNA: TGCGCCAGCAGCCAAGATAACGGGTCCCCTAACTATGGCTACACCATC.

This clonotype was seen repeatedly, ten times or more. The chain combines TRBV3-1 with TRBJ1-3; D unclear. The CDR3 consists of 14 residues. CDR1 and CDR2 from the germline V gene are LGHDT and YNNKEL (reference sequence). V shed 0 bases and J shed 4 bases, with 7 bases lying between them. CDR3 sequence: CASSQEGFGNTIYF. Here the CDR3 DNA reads TGTGCCAGCAGCCAAGAGGGGTTCGGAAACACCATATATTTT.

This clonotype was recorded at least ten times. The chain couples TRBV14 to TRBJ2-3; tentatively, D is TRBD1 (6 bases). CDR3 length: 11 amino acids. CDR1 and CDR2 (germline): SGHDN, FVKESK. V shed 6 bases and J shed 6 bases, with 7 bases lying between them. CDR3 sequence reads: CASSQGDTQYF. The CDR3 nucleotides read TGTGCCAGCAGTCAGGGGGATACGCAGTATTTT.

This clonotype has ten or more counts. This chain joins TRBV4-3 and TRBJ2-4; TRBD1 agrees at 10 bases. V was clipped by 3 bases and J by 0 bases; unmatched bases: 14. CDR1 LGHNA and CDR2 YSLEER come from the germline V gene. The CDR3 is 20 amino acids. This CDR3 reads CASSQETGGGVALAKNIQYF. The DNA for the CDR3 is TGCGCCAGCAGCCAGGAGACAGGGGGCGGAGTGGCTCTAGCCAAAAACATTCAGTACTTC.

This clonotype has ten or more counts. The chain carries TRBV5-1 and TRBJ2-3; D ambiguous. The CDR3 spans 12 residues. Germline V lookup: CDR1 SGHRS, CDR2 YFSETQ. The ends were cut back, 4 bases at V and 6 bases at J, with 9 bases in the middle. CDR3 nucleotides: TGCGCCAGCAGCCTCGACTGGGATACGCAGTATTTT. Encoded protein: CASSLDWDTQYF.

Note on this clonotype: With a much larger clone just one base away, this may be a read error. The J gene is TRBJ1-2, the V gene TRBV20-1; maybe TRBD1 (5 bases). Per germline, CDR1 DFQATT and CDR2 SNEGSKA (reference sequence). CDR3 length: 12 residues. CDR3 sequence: CSAGRPYYGYTF. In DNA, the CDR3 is TGCAGCGCGGGGCGGCCTTACTATGGCTACACCTTC.

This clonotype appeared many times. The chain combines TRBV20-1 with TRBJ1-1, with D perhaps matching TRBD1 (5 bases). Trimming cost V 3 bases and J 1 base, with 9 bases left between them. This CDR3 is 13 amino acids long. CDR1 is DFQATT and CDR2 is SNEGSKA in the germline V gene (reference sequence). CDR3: CSASDQGNTEAFF. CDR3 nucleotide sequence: TGCAGTGCTAGTGACCAGGGGAACACTGAAGCTTTCTTT.

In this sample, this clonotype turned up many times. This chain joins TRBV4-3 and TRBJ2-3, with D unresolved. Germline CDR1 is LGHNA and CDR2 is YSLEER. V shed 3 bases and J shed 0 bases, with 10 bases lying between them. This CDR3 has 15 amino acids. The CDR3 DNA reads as TGCGCCAGCAGCCAGACCGAAAGCAGCACAGATACGCAGTATTTT. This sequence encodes CASSQTESSTDTQYF.

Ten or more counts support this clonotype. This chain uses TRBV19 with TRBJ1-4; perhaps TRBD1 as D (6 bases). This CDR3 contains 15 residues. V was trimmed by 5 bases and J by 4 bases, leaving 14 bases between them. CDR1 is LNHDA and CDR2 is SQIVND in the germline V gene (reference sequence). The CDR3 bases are TGTGCCAGTAGTCCACAGGGATTGGGTAATGAAAAACTGTTTTTT. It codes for CASSPQGLGNEKLFF.

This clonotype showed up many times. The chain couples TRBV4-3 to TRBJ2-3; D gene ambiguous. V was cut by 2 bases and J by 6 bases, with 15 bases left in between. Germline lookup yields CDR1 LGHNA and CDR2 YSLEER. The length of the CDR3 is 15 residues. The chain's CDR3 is CASSQSGTLGDTQYF. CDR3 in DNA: TGCGCCAGCAGCCAATCAGGAACCCTAGGGGATACGCAGTATTTT.

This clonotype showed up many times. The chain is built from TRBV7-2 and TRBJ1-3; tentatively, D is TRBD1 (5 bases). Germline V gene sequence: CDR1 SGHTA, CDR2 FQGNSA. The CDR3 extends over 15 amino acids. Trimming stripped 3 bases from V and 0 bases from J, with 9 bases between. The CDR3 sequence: CASSLAGPSGNTIYF. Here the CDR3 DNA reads TGTGCCAGCAGCTTGGCAGGGCCCTCTGGAAACACCATATATTTT. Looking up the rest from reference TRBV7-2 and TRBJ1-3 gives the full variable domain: GAGVSQSPSNKVTEKGKDVELRCDPISGHTALYWYRQSLGQGLEFLIYFQGNSAPDKSGLPSDRFSAERTGGSVSTLTIQRTQQEDSAVYLCASSLAGPSGNTIYFGEGSWLTVV.

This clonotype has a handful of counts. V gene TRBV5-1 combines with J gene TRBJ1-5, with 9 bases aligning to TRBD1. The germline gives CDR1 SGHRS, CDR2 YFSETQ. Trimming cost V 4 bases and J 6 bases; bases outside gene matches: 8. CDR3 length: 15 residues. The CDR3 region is CASSAGTGSSQPQHF. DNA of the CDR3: TGCGCCAGCAGCGCCGGGACAGGGTCTAGTCAGCCCCAGCATTTT.

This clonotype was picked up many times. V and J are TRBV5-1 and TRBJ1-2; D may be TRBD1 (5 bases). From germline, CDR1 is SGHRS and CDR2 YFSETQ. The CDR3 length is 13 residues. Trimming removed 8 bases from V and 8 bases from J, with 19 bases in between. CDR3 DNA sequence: TGCGCCAGTAACGAGGGGAATAGCGGCGGCTACACCTTC. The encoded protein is CASNEGNSGGYTF.

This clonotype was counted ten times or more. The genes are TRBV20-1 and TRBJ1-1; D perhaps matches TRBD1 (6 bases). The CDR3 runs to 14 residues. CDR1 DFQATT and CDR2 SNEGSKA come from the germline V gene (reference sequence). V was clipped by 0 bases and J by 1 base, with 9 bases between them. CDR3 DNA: TGCAGTGCTAGAGACCCGGGACAGAACACTGAAGCTTTCTTT. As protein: CSARDPGQNTEAFF.

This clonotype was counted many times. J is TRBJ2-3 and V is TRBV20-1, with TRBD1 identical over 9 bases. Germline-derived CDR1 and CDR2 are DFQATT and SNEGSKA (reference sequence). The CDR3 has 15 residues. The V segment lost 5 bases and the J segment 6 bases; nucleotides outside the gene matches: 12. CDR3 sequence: CSAVRGQGSSDTQYF. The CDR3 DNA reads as TGCAGTGCTGTGCGGGGACAGGGAAGTTCGGATACGCAGTATTTT.

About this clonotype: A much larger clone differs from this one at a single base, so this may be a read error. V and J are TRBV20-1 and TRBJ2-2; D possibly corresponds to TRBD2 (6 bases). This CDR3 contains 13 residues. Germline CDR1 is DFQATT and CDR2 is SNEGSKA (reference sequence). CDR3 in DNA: TGCAGTGCTACGGGAGAGGTCACCGGGGAGCCGTTTTTT. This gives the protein CSATGEVTGEPFF.

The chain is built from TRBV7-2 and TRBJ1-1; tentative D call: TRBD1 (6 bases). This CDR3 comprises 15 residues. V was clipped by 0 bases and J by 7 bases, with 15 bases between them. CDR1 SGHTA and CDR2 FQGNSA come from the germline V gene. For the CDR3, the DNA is TGTGCCAGCAGCTTAGCAGTCTCCCCCAGGGGTGAAGCTTTCTTT. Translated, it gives CASSLAVSPRGEAFF.

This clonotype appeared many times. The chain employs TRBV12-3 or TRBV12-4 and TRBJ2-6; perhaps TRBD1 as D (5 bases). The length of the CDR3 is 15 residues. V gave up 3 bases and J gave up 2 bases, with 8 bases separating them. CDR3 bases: TGTGCCAGCAGTTTTGGGGCGGCTGGGGCCAACGTCCTGACTTTC. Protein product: CASSFGAAGANVLTF.

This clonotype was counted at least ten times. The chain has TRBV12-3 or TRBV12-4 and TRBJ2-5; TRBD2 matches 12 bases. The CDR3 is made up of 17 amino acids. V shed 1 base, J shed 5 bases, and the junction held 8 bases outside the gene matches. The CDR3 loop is CASSLVLLAGGLETQYF. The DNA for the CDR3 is TGTGCCAGCAGTTTAGTTTTGCTAGCGGGGGGGCTGGAGACCCAGTACTTC.

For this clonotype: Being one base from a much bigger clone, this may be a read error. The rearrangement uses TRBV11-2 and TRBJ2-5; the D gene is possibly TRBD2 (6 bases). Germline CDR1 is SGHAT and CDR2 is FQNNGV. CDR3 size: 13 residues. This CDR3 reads CASSMGLEETKYF. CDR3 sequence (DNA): TGTGCCAGCAGCATGGGACTCGAAGAGACCAAGTACTTC.

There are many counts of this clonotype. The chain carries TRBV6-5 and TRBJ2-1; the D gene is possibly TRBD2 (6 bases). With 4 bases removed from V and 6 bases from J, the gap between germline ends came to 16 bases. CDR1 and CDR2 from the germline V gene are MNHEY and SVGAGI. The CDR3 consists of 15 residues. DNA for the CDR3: TGTGCCAGCAGTTTCGCGGGGTCGTTGCCCAATGAGCAGTTCTTC. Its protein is CASSFAGSLPNEQFF.

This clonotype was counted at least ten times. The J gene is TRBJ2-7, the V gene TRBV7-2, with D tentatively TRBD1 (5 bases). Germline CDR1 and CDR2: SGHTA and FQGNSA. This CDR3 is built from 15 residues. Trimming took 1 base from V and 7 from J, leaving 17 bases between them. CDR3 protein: CASSLDQGSSWEQYV. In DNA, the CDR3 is TGTGCCAGCAGCTTAGATCAGGGTTCCTCTTGGGAGCAGTACGTC.

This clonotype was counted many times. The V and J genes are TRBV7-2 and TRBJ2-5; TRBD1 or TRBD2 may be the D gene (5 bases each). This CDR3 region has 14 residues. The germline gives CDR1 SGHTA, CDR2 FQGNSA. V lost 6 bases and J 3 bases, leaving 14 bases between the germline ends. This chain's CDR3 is CASSIGTYKETQYF. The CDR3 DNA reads TGTGCCAGCAGTATCGGGACGTACAAAGAGACCCAGTACTTC.

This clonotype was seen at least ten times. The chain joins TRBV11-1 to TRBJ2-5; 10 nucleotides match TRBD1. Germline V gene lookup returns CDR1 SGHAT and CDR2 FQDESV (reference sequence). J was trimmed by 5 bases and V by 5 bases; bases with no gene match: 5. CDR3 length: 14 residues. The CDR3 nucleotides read TGTGCCAGCAGCACGACAGGGGGCTGGGAGACCCAGTACTTC. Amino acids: CASSTTGGWETQYF.

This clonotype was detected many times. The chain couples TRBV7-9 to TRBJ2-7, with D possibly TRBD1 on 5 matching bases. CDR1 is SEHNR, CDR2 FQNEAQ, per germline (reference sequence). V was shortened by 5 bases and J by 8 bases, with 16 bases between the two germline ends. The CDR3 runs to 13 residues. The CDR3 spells CASSPLGAGKQYV. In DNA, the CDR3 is TGTGCCAGCAGCCCCCTTGGGGCAGGAAAGCAGTACGTC.

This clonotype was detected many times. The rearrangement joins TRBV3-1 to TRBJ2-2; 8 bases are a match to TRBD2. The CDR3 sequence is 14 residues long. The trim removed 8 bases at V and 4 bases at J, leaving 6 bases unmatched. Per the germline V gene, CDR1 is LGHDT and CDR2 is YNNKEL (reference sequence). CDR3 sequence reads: CASRGGPFTGELFF. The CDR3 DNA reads TGTGCCAGCCGGGGGGGGCCCTTCACCGGGGAGCTGTTTTTT. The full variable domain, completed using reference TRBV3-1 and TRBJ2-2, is DTAVSQTPKYLVTQMGNDKSIKCEQNLGHDTMYWYKQDSKKFLKIMFSYNNKELIINETVPNRFSPKSPDKAHLNLHINSLELGDSAVYFCASRGGPFTGELFFGEGSRLTVL.

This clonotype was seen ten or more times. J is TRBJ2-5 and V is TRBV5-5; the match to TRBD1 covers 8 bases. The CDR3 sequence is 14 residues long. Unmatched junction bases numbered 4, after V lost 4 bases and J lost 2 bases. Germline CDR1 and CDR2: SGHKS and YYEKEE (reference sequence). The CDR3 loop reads CASSPTGAQETQYF. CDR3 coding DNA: TGTGCCAGCAGCCCGACAGGGGCTCAAGAGACCCAGTACTTC.